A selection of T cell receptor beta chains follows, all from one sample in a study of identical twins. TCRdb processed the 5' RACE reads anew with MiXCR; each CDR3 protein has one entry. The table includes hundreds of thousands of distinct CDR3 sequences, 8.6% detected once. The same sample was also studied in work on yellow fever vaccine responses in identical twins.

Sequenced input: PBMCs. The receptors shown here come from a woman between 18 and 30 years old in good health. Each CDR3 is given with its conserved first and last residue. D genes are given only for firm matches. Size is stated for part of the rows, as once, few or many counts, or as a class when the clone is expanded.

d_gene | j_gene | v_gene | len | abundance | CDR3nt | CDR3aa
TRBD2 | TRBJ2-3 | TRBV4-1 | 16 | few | TGCGCCAGCAGCCAAGGCGGGAGGGCAAGCACAGATACGCAGTATTTT | CASSQGGRASTDTQYF
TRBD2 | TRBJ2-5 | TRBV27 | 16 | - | TGTGCCAGCAGTTTAGCGGGGGGCCGTACAGGGGAGACCCAGTACTTC | CASSLAGGRTGETQYF
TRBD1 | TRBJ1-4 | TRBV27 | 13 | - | TGTGCCAGCAGCCCCGGGACAGGTGAAAAACTGTTTTTT | CASSPGTGEKLFF
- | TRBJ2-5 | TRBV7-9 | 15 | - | TGTGCCAGCAGCTCTACAAGCTTAGGGAAAGAGACCCAGTACTTC | CASSSTSLGKETQYF
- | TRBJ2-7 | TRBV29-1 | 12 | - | TGCAGCGTTGTTGAGCGATCCTACGAGCAGTACTTC | CSVVERSYEQYF
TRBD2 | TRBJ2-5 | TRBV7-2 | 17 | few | TGTGCCAGCAGCTTAGTCGCCGGGACTAGCGGACAAGAGACCCAGTACTTC | CASSLVAGTSGQETQYF
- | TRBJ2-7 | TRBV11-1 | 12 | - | TGTGCCAGCAGCACTATCGGGGCGGAGCAGTACTTC | CASSTIGAEQYF
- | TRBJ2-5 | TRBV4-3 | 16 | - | TGCGCCAGCAGCCAAGAAGTGGCAGGGGCCTCCGGGACCCAGTACTTC | CASSQEVAGASGTQYF
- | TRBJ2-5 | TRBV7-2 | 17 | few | TGTGCCAGCAGCTTAAATTGGGCCAGGGGAGTCCAAGAGACCCAGTACTTC | CASSLNWARGVQETQYF
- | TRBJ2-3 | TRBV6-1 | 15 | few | TGTGCCAGCAGTGAAAGCATGGGCTACACAGATACGCAGTATTTT | CASSESMGYTDTQYF
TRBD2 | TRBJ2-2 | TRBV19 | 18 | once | TGTGCCAGTAGTATAATGAACCTAGCGGGAGGTTTTGGCGGGGAGCTGTTTTTT | CASSIMNLAGGFGGELFF
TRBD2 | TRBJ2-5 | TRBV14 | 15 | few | TGTGCCAGCAGCCAGCTAGCGGGAGGTAAAGAGACCCAGTACTTC | CASSQLAGGKETQYF
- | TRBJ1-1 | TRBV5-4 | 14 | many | TGTGCCAGCAGCGGGAGGGGCGCTGACGCTGAAGCTTTCTTT | CASSGRGADAEAFF
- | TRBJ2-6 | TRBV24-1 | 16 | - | TGTGCCACCGGAACAGCGCTTCGCTCTGGGGCCAACGTCCTGACTTTC | CATGTALRSGANVLTF
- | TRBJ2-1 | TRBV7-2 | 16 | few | TGTGCCAGCAGCTTAGTTTGGGGGGGGCGGTACAATGAGCAGTTCTTC | CASSLVWGGRYNEQFF
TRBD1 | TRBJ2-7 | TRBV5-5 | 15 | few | TGTGCCAGCAGCTGGGGGGACAGGGGGCCCTACGAGCAGTACTTC | CASSWGDRGPYEQYF
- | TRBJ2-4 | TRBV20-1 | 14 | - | TGCAGTGCTAGTGTGGGGAGAGCCAAAAACATTCAGTACTTC | CSASVGRAKNIQYF
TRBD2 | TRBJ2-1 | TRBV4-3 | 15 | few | TGCGCCAGCAGCCAACTCAGCGGGAGCCGGGGTGAGCAGTTCTTC | CASSQLSGSRGEQFF
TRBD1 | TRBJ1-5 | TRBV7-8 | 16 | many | TGTGCCAGCAGCCCCGAGACAGGGTGGAGCAATCAGCCCCAGCATTTT | CASSPETGWSNQPQHF
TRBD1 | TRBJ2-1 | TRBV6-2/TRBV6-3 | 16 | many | TGTGCCAGCAGACCGACAGGGGATAGGGGAAACAATGAGCAGTTCTTC | CASRPTGDRGNNEQFF
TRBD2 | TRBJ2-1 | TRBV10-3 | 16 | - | TGTGCCATCAGTGATTCGACTAGCGGGGGCCCCTCTGAGCAGTTCTTC | CAISDSTSGGPSEQFF
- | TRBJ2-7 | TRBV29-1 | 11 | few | TGCAGCGTTGAAGATCTCCCGGGCCTCTACTTC | CSVEDLPGLYF
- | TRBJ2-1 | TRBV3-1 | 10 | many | TGTGCCAGCAGTGGTGTGCAGCAGTTCTTC | CASSGVQQFF
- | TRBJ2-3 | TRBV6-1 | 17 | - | TGTGCCAGCAGTCATCCGTCGGTTAGCGCTAGCACAGATACGCAGTATTTT | CASSHPSVSASTDTQYF
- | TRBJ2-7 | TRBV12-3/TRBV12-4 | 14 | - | TGTGCCAGCAGTCGTAGCCCGGTAAGCTACGAGCAGTACTTC | CASSRSPVSYEQYF
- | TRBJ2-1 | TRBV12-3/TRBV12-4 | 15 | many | TGTGCCAGCATTCCTTCCGGGAGCTCCTACAATGAGCAGTTCTTC | CASIPSGSSYNEQFF
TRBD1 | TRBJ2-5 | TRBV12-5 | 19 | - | TGTGCTAGTGCCCAGCAAGGGAACCCACCGGGACAGTCAGGAGAGACCCAGTACTTC | CASAQQGNPPGQSGETQYF
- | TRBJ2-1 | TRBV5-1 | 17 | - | TGCGCCAGCAGCTTGGGACCCATACGAGGCTCTTACAATGAGCAGTTCTTC | CASSLGPIRGSYNEQFF
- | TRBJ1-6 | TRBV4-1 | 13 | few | TGCGCCAGCAGCCAAGTTGAGGAGAGGCCCCTCCACTTT | CASSQVEERPLHF
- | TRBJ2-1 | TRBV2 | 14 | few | TGTGCCAGCAGTGAAGCGCTTAAAGGGGGTGTGCTGTTCTTC | CASSEALKGGVLFF
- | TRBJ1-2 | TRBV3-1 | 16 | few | TGTGCCAGCAGCCTCTGGGCGGGGGCGCGAGACTATGGCTACACCTTC | CASSLWAGARDYGYTF
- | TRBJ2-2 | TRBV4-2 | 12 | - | TGTGCCAGCATTTCGGGCACCGGGGAGCTGTTTTTT | CASISGTGELFF
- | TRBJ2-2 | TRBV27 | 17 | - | TGTGCCAGCAGTTTATCTATTAGGAGCGCAAACACCGGGGAGCTGTTTTTT | CASSLSIRSANTGELFF
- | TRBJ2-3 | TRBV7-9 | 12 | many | TGTGCCAGCAGCTTACTACGTGATACGCAGTATTTT | CASSLLRDTQYF